What follows are 29 T cell receptor beta chains derived from one specimen sequenced in a study of blood T cell repertoires in COVID-19. Clones were sequenced by immunoSEQ multiplex PCR, and TCRdb holds only the in-frame ones, with some missing. The sample holds 300,000 to 350,000 clones, 85% to 90% seen once. Material for sequencing was peripheral blood. The receptors shown here come from a woman aged 45-60 years with COVID-19, enrolled during active disease.

The rearrangement uses TRBV5-5 and TRBJ1-4; perhaps TRBD1 as D (6 bases). V lost 4 bases to trimming and J lost 6 bases, with 10 bases between them. This CDR3 is 13 amino acids long. The germline CDR1 and CDR2 sequences are SGHKS and YYEKEE (reference sequence). The CDR3 bases are TGTGCCAGCAGCCGCCACAGGGATGAAAAACTGTTTTTT. Protein product: CASSRHRDEKLFF.

The rearrangement links TRBV7-8 to TRBJ2-1; 7 nucleotides align to TRBD2. With 3 bases clipped from V and 9 bases from J, the junction kept 17 bases outside the gene matches. Germline V CDR1 and CDR2: SGHVS, FQNEAQ. The CDR3 contains 17 residues. In nucleotides, the CDR3 is TGTGCCAGCAGCTTGAGATTTTCAGCGGGATCTGGTATTGAGCAGTTCTTC. Its translation: CASSLRFSAGSGIEQFF.

The rearrangement joins TRBV5-1 to TRBJ1-2; tentative D call: TRBD1 (6 bases). V was pared by 0 bases and J by 8 bases, with 20 bases between. This CDR3 has 16 residues. Looked up from germline, CDR1 is SGHRS and CDR2 is YFSETQ. CDR3 region: CASSLARGRGSLGYTF. CDR3 sequence (DNA): TGCGCCAGCAGCTTGGCTCGGGGCAGGGGTTCATTAGGCTACACCTTC.

The J gene is TRBJ1-1, the V gene TRBV29-1; TRBD1 aligns across 7 bases. CDR3 size: 14 residues. Germline loops: CDR1 SQVTM, CDR2 ANQGSEA. Trimming at V came to 2 bases and at J to 6 bases, leaving 9 bases not matched to a gene. The CDR3 DNA is TGCAGCGTTGAAAGGGGGCGGCAGGCCGCTGAAGCTTTCTTT. Translating gives CSVERGRQAAEAFF.

CDR3 protein: CASSQDGDRDRVGAEAFF. For the CDR3, the DNA is TGCGCCAGCAGCCAAGATGGGGACAGGGATCGGGTAGGCGCTGAAGCTTTCTTT. The gene calls are TRBV4-1 and TRBJ1-1; TRBD1 agrees at 9 bases. The CDR3 loop spans 18 amino acids. Germline CDR1 and CDR2: MGHRA and YSYEKL. The junction had 14 bases not matched to a gene; V was cut back by 0 bases and J by 6 bases.

The gene calls are TRBV13 and TRBJ2-7, with 9 bases that match TRBD2. The germline CDR1 and CDR2 sequences are PRHDT and FYEKMQ (reference sequence). V shed 2 bases, J shed 4 bases, and the junction held 9 bases outside the gene matches. The CDR3 spans 16 residues. In DNA form, the CDR3 reads TGTGCCAGCAGCTTACGGCCGACTAGCGGCAGGTACGAGCAGTACTTC. Its protein product is CASSLRPTSGRYEQYF.

V gene TRBV5-1 combines with J gene TRBJ2-7; D unclear. The CDR3 runs 14 residues. Germline-derived CDR1 and CDR2 are SGHRS and YFSETQ. Trimming shortened V by 5 bases and J by 1 base, and 13 bases separated the two germline ends. The CDR3 region is CASSYLLDSYEQYF. CDR3 DNA sequence: TGCGCCAGCAGTTACTTATTAGATTCCTACGAGCAGTACTTC.

The gene calls are TRBV24-1 and TRBJ1-1; D is possibly TRBD1 (6 bases). V was cut by 5 bases and J by 4 bases, with 10 bases left in between. Germline V gives CDR1 KGHDR, CDR2 SFDVKD. CDR3 length equals 13 residues. CDR3 residues: CATSGGQGTEAFF. The CDR3 DNA reads as TGTGCCACCAGTGGGGGGCAGGGCACTGAAGCTTTCTTT.

J is TRBJ1-2 and V is TRBV19; D possibly corresponds to TRBD1 (5 bases). V gave up 5 bases and J gave up 4 bases, with 14 bases separating them. Germline V gene data show CDR1 as LNHDA and CDR2 as SQIVND (reference sequence). This CDR3 region has 14 residues. The CDR3 coding sequence is TGTGCCAGTAGTCCGGGACGGCGGGGCTATGGCTACACCTTC. This sequence encodes CASSPGRRGYGYTF.

This chain uses TRBV6-2 or TRBV6-3 with TRBJ1-1; D unresolved. CDR3 length equals 11 residues. Deletions cut 6 bases from V and 11 bases from J, with 13 bases between. Germline CDR1 MNHEY, CDR2 SVGEGT. CDR3 residues: CASSQTAVAFF. CDR3 in DNA: TGTGCCAGCAGCCAGACGGCGGTGGCTTTCTTT.

The sample holds a few counts of this clone. The chain combines TRBV5-4 with TRBJ1-2; D ambiguous. The length of the CDR3 is 14 residues. Deletions cut 9 bases from V and 4 bases from J, with 19 bases between. Per the germline V gene, CDR1 is SGHNT and CDR2 is YYREEE (reference sequence). CDR3 in amino acids: CATSNYGGAYGYTF. CDR3 DNA: TGTGCCACGTCAAACTACGGAGGAGCCTATGGCTACACCTTC.

The V and J genes are TRBV30 and TRBJ1-4; 9 bases map to TRBD1. There are 14 residues in the CDR3. Trimming at V came to 2 bases and at J to 7 bases, leaving 5 bases not matched to a gene. Germline V gene data show CDR1 as GTSNPN and CDR2 as SVGIG (reference sequence). CDR3 coding DNA: TGTGCCTGGAGTCCCCGGACAGGGGCTGAAAAACTGTTTTTT. Amino acid sequence: CAWSPRTGAEKLFF.

The J gene is TRBJ1-3, the V gene TRBV19; D uncertain. Germline V CDR1 and CDR2: LNHDA, SQIVND (reference sequence). Trimming removed 6 bases at V and 1 base at J, with 13 bases between. This CDR3 region has 15 residues. The CDR3 sequence: CASRLGVASGNTIYF. The CDR3 coding sequence is TGTGCCAGTAGGCTCGGGGTGGCGTCTGGAAACACCATATATTTT.

The chain recombines TRBV2 with TRBJ1-1, with a possible D match to TRBD1 (6 bases). Trimming pared 4 bases from V and 5 bases from J, leaving 17 bases between. CDR1 and CDR2 from the germline V gene are SNHLY and FYNNEI. The length of the CDR3 is 15 residues. The chain's CDR3 is CASSGQAVRETEAFF. The CDR3 DNA reads TGTGCCAGCAGTGGACAGGCGGTAAGAGAAACTGAAGCTTTCTTT. The full variable domain, completed using reference TRBV2 and TRBJ1-1, is EPEVTQTPSHQVTQMGQEVILRCVPISNHLYFYWYRQILGQKVEFLVSFYNNEISEKSEIFDDQFSVERPDGSNFTLKIRSTKLEDSAMYFCASSGQAVRETEAFFGQGTRLTVV.

The chain links TRBV6-5 to TRBJ2-7, with TRBD1 matching over 12 bases. V lost 2 bases to trimming and J lost 4 bases; unmatched junction nucleotides: 3. CDR1 and CDR2 (germline): MNHEY, SVGAGI. The length of the CDR3 is 15 residues. CDR3 sequence (DNA): TGTGCCAGCAGTTACAAGGGACAGGGGGCTTACGAGCAGTACTTC. It is translated as CASSYKGQGAYEQYF.

The CDR3: CASVPGLAGQETQYF. The CDR3 DNA sequence: TGTGCCAGCGTACCGGGACTAGCGGGACAAGAGACCCAGTACTTC. The chain joins TRBV7-9 to TRBJ2-5; 13 nucleotides align to TRBD2. V shed 8 bases and J 2 bases; nucleotides not matched to a gene: 5. This CDR3 spans 15 amino acids. Germline CDR1 is SEHNR and CDR2 is FQNEAQ (reference sequence).

The chain is built from TRBV9 and TRBJ2-1, with TRBD2 identical over 15 bases. The CDR3 loop spans 16 amino acids. V lost 2 bases and J lost 8; bases outside the gene matches: 5. The germline V gene has CDR1 SGDLS and CDR2 YYNGEE. In DNA, the CDR3 is TGTGCCAGCAGCGTTGGGACTAGCGGGAGGCCCCATGAGCAGTTCTTC. Translating it yields CASSVGTSGRPHEQFF.

This clone has a handful of counts. The gene calls are TRBV27 and TRBJ1-5; D unresolved. With 6 bases removed from V and 5 bases from J, the gap between germline ends came to 17 bases. Germline values: CDR1 MNHEY, CDR2 SMNVEV (reference sequence). The CDR3 consists of 15 residues. CDR3 sequence (DNA): TGTGCCAGCAGATCTGCGGGCCTAGAGGATCAGCCCCAGCATTTT. Residues: CASRSAGLEDQPQHF.

The chain recombines TRBV4-1 with TRBJ1-2, with D hard to call. The V end was cut by 0 bases, the J end by 6 bases, with 8 bases between. The CDR3 is made up of 13 amino acids. Looked up from germline, CDR1 is MGHRA and CDR2 is YSYEKL. The CDR3 loop is CASSQERGDGYTF. CDR3 bases: TGCGCCAGCAGCCAAGAACGGGGAGATGGCTACACCTTC.

V gene TRBV30 combines with J gene TRBJ2-3, with TRBD2 matching 16 bases. The CDR3 totals 17 residues. V lost 7 bases, J lost 2 bases, and 9 bases stayed unmatched. CDR1 and CDR2 (germline): GTSNPN, SVGIG (reference sequence). The CDR3, as DNA: TGTGCCTCGGGACTAGCGGGAGGGCCGGGGCTCACAGATACGCAGTATTTT. Translation gives CASGLAGGPGLTDTQYF.

This clone was seen once. As DNA, the CDR3 is TGTGCCAGCATTTTTGGACAGATCAATTCACCCCTCCACTTT. Amino acids: CASIFGQINSPLHF. J is TRBJ1-6 and V is TRBV6-5; D possibly corresponds to TRBD1 (6 bases). The CDR3 contains 14 residues. Germline loops: CDR1 MNHEY, CDR2 SVGAGI. Trimming took 7 bases from V and 7 from J, leaving 14 bases between them.

V usage is TRBV6-5 and J usage is TRBJ2-5; D not certain. Germline-derived CDR1 and CDR2 are MNHEY and SVGAGI. The CDR3 is made up of 14 amino acids. V lost 6 bases, J lost 3 bases, and 14 bases lay in between. The chain's CDR3 is CASSVSPHKETQYF. The CDR3 coding sequence is TGTGCCAGCAGCGTTAGCCCCCACAAAGAGACCCAGTACTTC.

V is TRBV3-1 (or the pseudogene TRBV3-2) and J is TRBJ2-1, with D unclear. Germline values: CDR1 LGHDT, CDR2 YNNKEL (reference sequence). CDR3 length equals 12 residues. The V end was cut by 1 base, the J end by 8 bases, with 6 bases between. As DNA, the CDR3 is TGTGCCAGCAGCCAAGTAAGCCATGAGCAGTTCTTC. Protein product: CASSQVSHEQFF.

The rearrangement uses TRBV6-2 or TRBV6-3 and TRBJ2-7, with D tentatively TRBD2 (5 bases). The CDR3 spans 13 residues. Germline CDR1 is MNHEY and CDR2 is SVGEGT. Trimming removed 6 bases at V and 4 bases at J, with 13 bases between. CDR3 amino acids: CASSQHEGYEQYF. The DNA for the CDR3 is TGTGCCAGCAGCCAACACGAGGGATACGAGCAGTACTTC.

The chain employs TRBV6-5 and TRBJ1-1; a weak D match, TRBD1 (6 bases). Germline V gene sequence: CDR1 MNHEY, CDR2 SVGAGI. V gave up 0 bases and J gave up 4 bases, with 15 bases separating them. This CDR3 has 16 amino acids. Written as DNA, the CDR3 is TGTGCCAGCAGTTACTCGATACTACAGGGTAGCACTGAAGCTTTCTTT. As protein: CASSYSILQGSTEAFF.

The rearrangement joins TRBV15 to TRBJ1-1, with D unclear. Germline V lookup: CDR1 LNHNV, CDR2 YYDKDF (reference sequence). V dropped 5 bases and J dropped 5 bases, with 12 bases sitting between them. The CDR3 covers 13 residues. The CDR3, as DNA: TGTGCCACCAGCTGGCAGAAGAAGACTGAAGCTTTCTTT. It is translated as CATSWQKKTEAFF.

The chain carries TRBV4-2 and TRBJ1-1, with unresolved D. V lost 1 base to trimming and J lost 6 bases, with 9 bases between them. Germline values: CDR1 LGHNA, CDR2 YNFKEQ. The CDR3 length is 13 residues. The DNA for the CDR3 is TGTGCCAGCAGCCAAGGGGAGGGCCCTGAAGCTTTCTTT. This translates into CASSQGEGPEAFF.

This CDR3 reads CASSLVPGRGISYNEQFF. The CDR3 bases are TGTGCCAGCAGCTTAGTGCCAGGGCGCGGGATTTCCTACAATGAGCAGTTCTTC. The chain uses TRBV11-3 and TRBJ2-1; tentative D call: TRBD2 (6 bases). V was clipped by 1 base and J by 1 base, with 17 bases between them. The germline CDR1 and CDR2 sequences are SGHNT and YENEEA. CDR3 size: 18 residues.

This chain uses TRBV5-1 with TRBJ2-7; 8 bases fit TRBD1. This CDR3 comprises 13 residues. Germline V lookup: CDR1 SGHRS, CDR2 YFSETQ. The ends lost 7 bases at V and 5 bases at J; junction bases unmatched: 8. The CDR3 reads CASAEGQEDEQYF. The CDR3 DNA sequence: TGCGCCAGCGCCGAGGGACAGGAAGACGAGCAGTACTTC.